This T cell receptor beta chain originates from a study of early T cells in non-severe SARS-CoV-2 infection. Whole-study context: Sequencing of bulk RNA from unsorted whole blood was done, without chain pairing.

Researchers attached unique molecular identifiers to individual cDNA molecules. TCRdb reprocessed the 5' RACE reads with MiXCR, giving one entry per CDR3 protein. The table lists approximately 52,000 distinct CDR3 sequences, 15% of them singletons, with more than 8% in the top ten. Study-wide results and limits: Reliance on VDJdb matching favored anti-spike CD8 responses; private and CD4 specificities were missed.

Germline V gives CDR1 SGHTA, CDR2 FQGNSA. Unmatched junction bases numbered 8, after V lost 5 bases and J lost 6 bases. This CDR3 spans 15 amino acids. This clonotype was seen at least ten times. The antigen remains undetermined. The chain joins TRBV7-2 to TRBJ2-1; TRBD2 matches at 9 bases. The sample in question was whole blood, obtained at baseline. This TCR was recovered from an adult who was a healthcare worker with PCR-confirmed SARS-CoV-2 infection or an uninfected control (not recorded which). The CDR3 sequence: CASSAGLASSNEQFF. The CDR3 coding sequence is TGTGCCAGCAGCGCCGGACTAGCGAGTTCCAATGAGCAGTTCTTC.